This T cell receptor (beta chain) was sequenced during a study of blood T cells in healthy people across ages. Study-level points and caveats: CMV infection status of these donors was not known.

Per the germline V gene, CDR1 is SEHNR and CDR2 is FQNEAQ (reference sequence). This CDR3 comprises 15 residues. The V end was cut by 3 bases, the J end by 4 bases, with 13 bases between. They isolated at least 7 million PBMCs from each sample. Together with a sample-barcoded 5' primer, a J-beta primer mix was included in a second PCR lasting about 7 to 11 cycles. Each sample yielded at least 3 million CDR3-containing paired-end reads. TCRdb called the 5' RACE reads again in MiXCR, with one record for every CDR3 protein. The sample lists 800,000 to 950,000 distinct CDR3 sequences; about 37% were seen once. A note on this clonotype: Its antigen is unknown.

The sample comprised blood. The gene calls are TRBV7-9 and TRBJ2-1; D is tentatively TRBD1 or TRBD2 (6 bases each). This TCR was sampled from a man between 18 and 29 years old in good health. The CDR3 DNA sequence: TGTGCCAGCAGCTTGTCGGGGGCCTTTTACAATGAGCAGTTCTTC. It translates to CASSLSGAFYNEQFF.